The entry that follows covers one T cell receptor beta chain sequence. Its antigen is undetermined. Sequencing used immunoSEQ version 4 in survey mode. Template was genomic DNA at 8 to 10 ng/uL, with up to about 1 ug used per sample. The table came from immunoSEQ multiplex PCR; TCRdb's copy has only in-frame clones and leaves some out. The sample has 25,000 to 35,000 clones, more than 75% seen once. This entry belongs to a study of persistence of HIV-infected CD4 T cells. The germline gives CDR1 MNHEY, CDR2 SVGAGI. The V end lost 7 bases, the J end lost 4 bases, and 10 bases lay between the germline ends. The CDR3 extends over 12 amino acids. Study-wide points: CMV- and Gag-responding cells had lower TCRbeta richness than CD3/CD28-responding cells. Bulk TCR data could not be restricted to HIV-1-infected CMV-responding cells.

Lysates of CMV-infected fibroblasts at approximately 9.4 ug/mL stimulated these cells. CD40L-negative CD69-negative CD45RO-high memory CD4+ T cells were sorted as populations depleted of antigen-responding cells. The sample in question was CD4+ T cells sorted from PBMCs after 18-hour stimulation, obtained from a patient who received antiretroviral therapy. The TCR was taken from an adult woman with HIV who was CMV-seropositive. The chain has TRBV6-5 and TRBJ2-5; unclear D gene. The CDR3 is CASMALRETQYF. DNA of the CDR3: TGTGCCAGCATGGCGCTGCGAGAGACCCAGTACTTC.